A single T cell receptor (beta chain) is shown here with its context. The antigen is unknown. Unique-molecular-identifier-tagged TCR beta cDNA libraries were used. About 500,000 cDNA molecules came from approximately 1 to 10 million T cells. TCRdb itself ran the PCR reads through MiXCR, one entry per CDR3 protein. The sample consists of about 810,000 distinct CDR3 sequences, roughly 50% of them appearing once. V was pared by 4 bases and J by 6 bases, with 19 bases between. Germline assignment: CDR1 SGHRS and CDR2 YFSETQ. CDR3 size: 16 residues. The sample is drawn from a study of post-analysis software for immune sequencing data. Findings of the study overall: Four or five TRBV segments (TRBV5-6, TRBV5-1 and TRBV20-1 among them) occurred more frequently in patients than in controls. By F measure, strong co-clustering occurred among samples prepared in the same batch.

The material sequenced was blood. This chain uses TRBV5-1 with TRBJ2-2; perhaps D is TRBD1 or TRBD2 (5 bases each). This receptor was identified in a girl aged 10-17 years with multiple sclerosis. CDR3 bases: TGCGCCAGCAGCAACGAAGGGAGAAAGGGGTCCGGGGAGCTGTTTTTT. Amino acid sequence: CASSNEGRKGSGELFF.